This entry lists 13 T cell receptor beta chains sequenced from one sample in a study of blood T cell repertoires in COVID-19. Clones were read by immunoSEQ multiplex PCR, and TCRdb kept only the in-frame ones, dropping some. The sample holds roughly 180,000 clones, about four fifths seen once. Material for sequencing was peripheral blood. The origin of the receptors is a middle-aged woman with COVID-19, enrolled during active disease.

The V gene is TRBV5-4, the J gene TRBJ2-1; D gene ambiguous. Germline V gives CDR1 SGHNT, CDR2 YYREEE (reference sequence). This CDR3 has 14 amino acids. Trimming pared 4 bases from V and 12 bases from J, leaving 20 bases between. For the CDR3, the DNA is TGTGCCAGCAGCCCCGAGAGGTCCGGAACCCGGCAGTTCTTC. Translation gives CASSPERSGTRQFF. Supplemented by reference TRBV5-4 and TRBJ2-1, the full variable domain reads ETGVTQSPTHLIKTRGQQVTLRCSSQSGHNTVSWYQQALGQGPQFIFQYYREEENGRGNFPPRFSGLQFPNYSSELNVNALELDDSALYLCASSPERSGTRQFFGPGTRLTVL.

This chain joins TRBV5-1 and TRBJ2-1, with 14 bases identical to TRBD2. In germline, CDR1 is SGHRS, CDR2 YFSETQ. This CDR3 has 21 amino acids. V shed 5 bases, J shed 7 bases, and the junction held 23 bases outside the gene matches. CDR3 nucleotide sequence: TGCGCCAGCAGTTATGGCGGCAGGGGGACTAGCGGGAGCTTATCAATGAATGAGCAGTTCTTC. This translates into CASSYGGRGTSGSLSMNEQFF.

J is TRBJ2-3 and V is TRBV5-6; 14 nucleotides agree with TRBD2. Germline CDR1 and CDR2: SGHDT and YYEEEE. The CDR3 length is 17 residues. Losses at the gene ends were 4 bases for V and 5 bases for J; bases not matched to a gene: 9. DNA of the CDR3: TGTGCCAGCAGCGTGCCGGGACTAGCGGGGGCTAGAGATACGCAGTATTTT. The encoded protein is CASSVPGLAGARDTQYF.

The rearrangement joins TRBV9 to TRBJ1-1; possible D gene TRBD1, 6 bases. CDR3 length: 17 amino acids. V lost 0 bases to trimming and J lost 5 bases, with 20 bases between them. Germline V gives CDR1 SGDLS, CDR2 YYNGEE. In DNA, the CDR3 is TGTGCCAGCAGCGTAGCCCCAGGGGTTGCGGGAGAGACTGAAGCTTTCTTT. Its protein product is CASSVAPGVAGETEAFF.

The chain employs TRBV9 and TRBJ2-5; 8 nucleotides line up with TRBD2. Germline V gene lookup returns CDR1 SGDLS and CDR2 YYNGEE. There are 15 residues in the CDR3. The ends lost 0 bases at V and 8 bases at J; junction bases unmatched: 9. DNA of the CDR3: TGTGCCAGCAGCGTAGGGGTTAGCGGGGAATACACCCAGTACTTC. This gives the protein CASSVGVSGEYTQYF. The full variable domain, completed using reference TRBV9 and TRBJ2-5, is DSGVTQTPKHLITATGQRVTLRCSPRSGDLSVYWYQQSLDQGLQFLIQYYNGEERAKGNILERFSAQQFPDLHSELNLSSLELGDSALYFCASSVGVSGEYTQYFGPGTRLLVL.

The CDR3 loop is CASSPITGIPGANVLTF. DNA for the CDR3: TGTGCCAGCAGCCCCATTACAGGGATTCCTGGGGCCAACGTCCTGACTTTC. This chain connects TRBV5-4 to TRBJ2-6, with D possibly matching TRBD1 (6 bases). This CDR3 is 17 amino acids long. Germline lookup yields CDR1 SGHNT and CDR2 YYREEE (reference sequence). The V end was cut by 4 bases, the J end by 2 bases, with 16 bases between.

The chain is built from TRBV29-1 and TRBJ1-2; D perhaps matches TRBD1 (6 bases). This CDR3 is built from 16 residues. The germline gives CDR1 SQVTM, CDR2 ANQGSEA. Trimming pared 7 bases from V and 5 bases from J, leaving 26 bases between. The CDR3 bases are TGCAGCGCCCGAGGGATGGGGGCTCCGGTAACGTATGGCTACACCTTC. Protein sequence: CSARGMGAPVTYGYTF.

This clone came up a few times. J is TRBJ2-5 and V is TRBV5-4; 8 bases are a match to TRBD1. Germline values: CDR1 SGHNT, CDR2 YYREEE (reference sequence). With V trimmed by 4 bases and J by 2 bases, 7 bases remained unmatched. The CDR3 extends over 15 amino acids. As DNA, the CDR3 is TGTGCCAGCAGCCCCGATGGGGACAGGCAAGAGACCCAGTACTTC. It yields the protein CASSPDGDRQETQYF.

V usage is TRBV19 and J usage is TRBJ1-6; D possibly corresponds to TRBD1 (6 bases). Germline assignment: CDR1 LNHDA and CDR2 SQIVND (reference sequence). The CDR3 extends over 12 amino acids. V lost 7 bases to trimming and J lost 10 bases, with 11 bases between them. CDR3 in DNA: TGTGCCAGTACACAGGGCGACTCACCCCTCCACTTT. It is translated as CASTQGDSPLHF. The variable domain in full, completed from reference TRBV19 and TRBJ1-6, reads DGGITQSPKYLFRKEGQNVTLSCEQNLNHDAMYWYRQDPGQGLRLIYYSQIVNDFQKGDIAEGYSVSREKKESFPLTVTSAQKNPTAFYLCASTQGDSPLHFGNGTRLTVT.

V is TRBV12-3 or TRBV12-4 and J is TRBJ1-1; no firm D call. The germline V and J ends were trimmed by 0 bases and 3 bases, with 5 bases remaining between them. The CDR3 totals 13 residues. CDR3 loop: CASSLASDTEAFF. The DNA for the CDR3 is TGTGCCAGCAGTTTAGCGTCCGACACTGAAGCTTTCTTT.

The J gene is TRBJ2-7, the V gene TRBV11-2; tentative D call: TRBD2 (5 bases). V lost 5 bases and J 0 bases, leaving 11 bases between the germline ends. Looked up from germline, CDR1 is SGHAT and CDR2 is FQNNGV. The CDR3 totals 14 residues. Here the CDR3 reads CASSKDSSSYEQYF. DNA for the CDR3: TGTGCCAGCAGCAAGGACTCGAGCTCCTACGAGCAGTACTTC.

This clone has more than one count but fewer than ten. This chain connects TRBV10-3 to TRBJ2-7; no reliable D call. Germline V gives CDR1 ENHRY, CDR2 SYGVKD. V was pared by 3 bases and J by 1 base, with 10 bases between. The CDR3 totals 14 residues. In nucleotides, the CDR3 is TGTGCCATCAGTGATGGCCCGCCTTCCTACGAGCAGTACTTC. Amino acid sequence: CAISDGPPSYEQYF.

V is TRBV5-6 and J is TRBJ1-2; 9 bases align to TRBD1. Germline lookup yields CDR1 SGHDT and CDR2 YYEEEE. The CDR3 covers 17 residues. The trim removed 1 base at V and 4 bases at J, leaving 11 bases unmatched. CDR3 in DNA: TGTGCCAGCAGCTTGATCGGTACAGGGGGCCTTCGCTATGGCTACACCTTC. Translating it yields CASSLIGTGGLRYGYTF. The entire variable domain, with the rest obtained from reference TRBV5-6 and TRBJ1-2, is as follows: DAGVTQSPTHLIKTRGQQVTLRCSPKSGHDTVSWYQQALGQGPQFIFQYYEEEERQRGNFPDRFSGHQFPNYSSELNVNALLLGDSALYLCASSLIGTGGLRYGYTFGSGTRLTVV.